Included here is one T cell receptor beta chain sequence, with context. This clonotype appeared a few times. There is no known antigen for this receptor. Per-base qualities were not stored, and no clone one base away is much larger. These data are taken from a study of yellow fever vaccine responses in identical twins (dated by TCRdb to about 2018). Regarding the research as a whole: The study precisely tracked vaccine-responding T cell clones in identical twins.

Paper-wide results and their limitations: According to the authors, the vaccine-induced T cell response in identical twins seemed to be partly convergent and partly specific to each individual.

The library was built by means of RT-PCR. For sequencing, an Illumina HiSeq 2500 was employed. In TCRdb, the public reads were trimmed at Q25 with fastp and aligned with MiXCR, with productive beta chains retained. Records with the same CDR3 protein are collapsed into one entry carrying the most frequent genes and DNA. The sample data list about 18,000 distinct CDR3 sequences, and around 67% of these were observed just once. The leading ten clones occupy less than 9.5% of the sample. The specimen comprised T cells from blood (PBMCs), unsorted or a sorted subset (not recorded which), sampled before or after yellow fever vaccination (not recorded which). The TCR was taken from a woman aged 18-29 years who received the yellow fever vaccine. Donor details come from another sample of the same person, matched by shared clones.

The CDR3 protein sequence reads: CASSPEGRDIEETQYF. The nucleotide sequence is given as TGTGCCAGCAGCCCCGAGGGTCGGGACATAGAAGAGACCCAGTACTTC. This sequence uses TRBV7-6 and TRBJ2-5; perhaps TRBD1 is the D gene, with 6 bases matching. The germline V gene gives CDR1 as SGHVS and CDR2 as FNYEAQ. V loses 5 bases of germline sequence and J loses 3 bases, and the interval between the two ends is 19 bases. The CDR3 starts with the cysteine, ends with the phenylalanine, and has 16 residues. Solely the CDR3 DNA is kept, with 48 bases framed from the first base.